This T cell receptor (beta chain) was found in a study of radiation and T cells in renal cell carcinoma. V was pared by 3 bases and J by 3 bases, with 11 bases between. This CDR3 contains 14 residues. Germline V gene lookup returns CDR1 MNHNS and CDR2 SASEGT. Some clones are missing from TCRdb's copy, which holds only in-frame ones; the method was immunoSEQ multiplex PCR. The sample yields 100,000 or so clones, 75% to 90% seen once. Specified time point: baseline pretreatment blood. Treatment described: 15 Gy SBRT to primary tumor, nephrectomy 4 weeks later. Clear cell pathology was present in this patient's renal cell carcinoma. The table lists this clone with a count of one.

The sample consisted of blood, taken from a patient whose treatment included radiotherapy and nephrectomy. The TCR sequence derives from a man aged 50 to 60 with renal cell carcinoma. The chain is built from TRBV6-1 and TRBJ1-2; D not resolved. The CDR3 reads CASSDRPNDYGYTF. CDR3 coding DNA: TGTGCCAGCAGTGACCGCCCCAACGACTATGGCTACACCTTC.